Listed below are T cell receptor beta chains from one sample, sequenced in a study of CD4 T cells in relation to SARS-CoV-2 and coronaviruses. Clones were sequenced by immunoSEQ multiplex PCR, and TCRdb holds only the in-frame ones, with some missing. The table shows roughly 57,000 clones, with roughly 88% occurring only once. Source material: memory CD4+ T cells from PBMCs. These receptors were taken from a human donor in good health. The CDR3 runs from the conserved cysteine through the conserved F or W. Fields, in order: J gene, D gene, V gene, clone size, CDR3 length, CDR3 protein, CDR3 DNA. The D gene is left open where the match is weak. Size is omitted from some rows. Given values are once, few, many or a class for expanded clones.

J: TRBJ2-4
D: .
V: TRBV27
size: .
length: 16
CDR3: CASSSGQPGAKNIQYF
DNA: TGTGCCAGCAGCTCGGGCCAGCCCGGGGCCAAAAACATTCAGTACTTC

J: TRBJ2-5
D: .
V: TRBV3-1/TRBV3-2
size: .
length: 14
CDR3: CASSIRQTQETQYF
DNA: TGTGCCAGCAGCATCAGACAGACTCAAGAGACCCAGTACTTC

J: TRBJ1-2
D: .
V: TRBV3-1/TRBV3-2
size: .
length: 14
CDR3: CASSQGNTNYGYTF
DNA: TGTGCCAGCAGCCAAGGAAACACAAACTATGGCTACACCTTC

J: TRBJ1-5
D: .
V: TRBV24-1
size: few
length: 18
CDR3: CATSDNDRPSTGNQPQHF
DNA: TGTGCCACCAGTGATAATGACAGGCCTTCGACTGGCAATCAGCCCCAGCATTTT

J: TRBJ2-3
D: .
V: TRBV11-2
size: .
length: 15
CDR3: CASWESGPNADTQYF
DNA: TGTGCCAGCTGGGAAAGCGGCCCCAATGCAGATACGCAGTATTTT

J: TRBJ2-7
D: TRBD2
V: TRBV10-1
size: .
length: 13
CDR3: CASSLAGSYEQYF
DNA: TGCGCCAGCAGTCTAGCGGGGTCCTACGAGCAGTACTTC

J: TRBJ2-2
D: TRBD1
V: TRBV5-1
size: .
length: 16
CDR3: CASSFRTGPNTGELFF
DNA: TGCGCCAGCAGCTTCCGGACAGGGCCGAACACCGGGGAGCTGTTTTTT

J: TRBJ1-2
D: TRBD1
V: TRBV5-1
size: .
length: 15
CDR3: CASSFARKGAYGYTF
DNA: TGCGCCAGCAGCTTTGCGCGTAAGGGGGCCTATGGCTACACCTTC

J: TRBJ2-3
D: .
V: TRBV7-2
size: .
length: 14
CDR3: CASSVGLVTDTQYF
DNA: TGTGCCAGCAGCGTTGGACTTGTTACAGATACGCAGTATTTT

J: TRBJ1-1
D: .
V: TRBV7-3
size: .
length: 14
CDR3: CASSSGRGNTEAFF
DNA: TGTGCCAGCAGCTCAGGGAGGGGTAACACTGAAGCTTTCTTT

J: TRBJ2-7
D: TRBD2
V: TRBV30
size: .
length: 12
CDR3: CAGSGRGYEQYF
DNA: TGTGCCGGAAGCGGGAGGGGGTACGAGCAGTACTTC

J: TRBJ2-7
D: TRBD1
V: TRBV2
size: .
length: 12
CDR3: CASRRTGFEQYF
DNA: TGTGCCAGCAGGCGGACAGGGTTCGAGCAGTACTTC

J: TRBJ2-1
D: TRBD2
V: TRBV3-1/TRBV3-2
size: once
length: 14
CDR3: CASKEGTSGIEQFF
DNA: TGTGCCAGTAAAGAAGGGACTAGCGGGATAGAGCAGTTCTTC

J: TRBJ2-1
D: .
V: TRBV4-2
size: .
length: 16
CDR3: CASSRGLSGSYNEQFF
DNA: TGTGCCAGCAGCCGGGGCCTCTCGGGGTCCTACAATGAGCAGTTCTTC

J: TRBJ2-5
D: TRBD2
V: TRBV9
size: once
length: 14
CDR3: CASSEREGGETQYF
DNA: TGTGCCAGCAGCGAGCGGGAGGGGGGGGAGACCCAGTACTTC

J: TRBJ2-1
D: TRBD2
V: TRBV7-9
size: .
length: 19
CDR3: CASSLVLSSGRSSYNEQFF
DNA: TGTGCCAGCAGCTTAGTCCTATCTAGCGGGAGGAGCTCCTACAATGAGCAGTTCTTC

J: TRBJ2-1
D: TRBD1
V: TRBV5-1
size: .
length: 20
CDR3: CASSLAGGGRAPGGYNEQFF
DNA: TGCGCCAGCAGCTTGGCCGGTGGGGGTCGGGCCCCAGGGGGCTACAATGAGCAGTTCTTC

J: TRBJ2-6
D: TRBD2
V: TRBV5-8
size: .
length: 19
CDR3: CASSPVGPGLAGGANVLTF
DNA: TGTGCCAGCAGCCCGGTCGGGCCGGGACTAGCGGGCGGGGCCAACGTCCTGACTTTC

J: TRBJ1-5
D: .
V: TRBV19
size: .
length: 16
CDR3: CASSLPPDRPNQPQHF
DNA: TGTGCCAGTAGTTTACCGCCCGACAGGCCCAATCAGCCCCAGCATTTT

J: TRBJ2-2
D: TRBD1
V: TRBV5-6
size: .
length: 16
CDR3: CASSLLGQGNTGELFF
DNA: TGTGCCAGCAGCTTGCTGGGACAGGGGAACACCGGGGAGCTGTTTTTT

J: TRBJ2-1
D: TRBD1
V: TRBV24-1
size: .
length: 12
CDR3: CATVGQGNEQFF
DNA: TGTGCCACGGTGGGACAGGGGAATGAGCAGTTCTTC

J: TRBJ1-3
D: .
V: TRBV9
size: .
length: 17
CDR3: CASSVTPGTQSGNTIYF
DNA: TGTGCCAGCAGCGTAACTCCAGGGACCCAATCTGGAAACACCATATATTTT

J: TRBJ2-1
D: TRBD2
V: TRBV7-9
size: .
length: 16
CDR3: CASSPRGVAGIGEQFF
DNA: TGTGCCAGCAGCCCGCGGGGAGTAGCGGGAATCGGTGAGCAGTTCTTC

J: TRBJ2-1
D: TRBD1
V: TRBV20-1
size: .
length: 11
CDR3: CSANRGLGQFF
DNA: TGCAGTGCCAACAGGGGTCTGGGGCAGTTCTTC

J: TRBJ2-7
D: .
V: TRBV10-3
size: .
length: 13
CDR3: CAISEAGDHEQYF
DNA: TGTGCCATCAGTGAGGCCGGGGACCACGAGCAGTACTTC

J: TRBJ2-3
D: TRBD2
V: TRBV30
size: .
length: 15
CDR3: CAWTVGTSGTDTQYF
DNA: TGTGCCTGGACTGTGGGGACTAGCGGCACAGATACGCAGTATTTT

J: TRBJ1-1
D: .
V: TRBV28
size: .
length: 18
CDR3: CASRLSGPWTPKNTEAFF
DNA: TGTGCCAGCAGGCTCTCCGGGCCCTGGACACCAAAAAACACTGAAGCTTTCTTT

J: TRBJ2-7
D: TRBD1
V: TRBV24-1
size: .
length: 13
CDR3: CATSGDSTYEQYF
DNA: TGTGCCACCAGTGGGGACAGCACCTACGAGCAGTACTTC

J: TRBJ2-1
D: .
V: TRBV11-2
size: .
length: 15
CDR3: CASSPVGLATNEQFF
DNA: TGTGCCAGCAGCCCCGTAGGTCTAGCGACGAATGAGCAGTTCTTC

J: TRBJ1-5
D: .
V: TRBV20-1
size: .
length: 12
CDR3: CSASRLRGPQHF
DNA: TGCAGTGCTAGTCGTCTTCGCGGGCCCCAGCATTTT

J: TRBJ2-5
D: .
V: TRBV3-1/TRBV3-2
size: .
length: 14
CDR3: CASSHGRSTETQYF
DNA: TGTGCCAGCAGCCACGGACGAAGCACAGAGACCCAGTACTTC

J: TRBJ2-3
D: .
V: TRBV18
size: .
length: 16
CDR3: CASSPAGRTSTDTQYF
DNA: TGTGCCAGCTCACCCGCGGGGCGGACTAGCACAGATACGCAGTATTTT

J: TRBJ2-7
D: .
V: TRBV7-3
size: .
length: 13
CDR3: CASSRDQNYEQYF
DNA: TGTGCCAGCAGCCGAGATCAAAACTACGAGCAGTACTTC

J: TRBJ2-1
D: .
V: TRBV20-1
size: .
length: 11
CDR3: CSALGPIEQFF
DNA: TGCAGTGCCCTCGGGCCTATTGAGCAGTTCTTC

J: TRBJ2-3
D: .
V: TRBV5-1
size: once
length: 13
CDR3: CASSLAYQDTQYF
DNA: TGCGCCAGCAGCTTGGCATACCAGGATACGCAGTATTTT

J: TRBJ1-6
D: .
V: TRBV5-1
size: .
length: 13
CDR3: CASSTDRNSPLHF
DNA: TGCGCCAGCAGCACGGATAGGAATTCACCCCTCCACTTT

J: TRBJ2-2
D: .
V: TRBV24-1
size: .
length: 16
CDR3: CATSDGAARFAGELFF
DNA: TGTGCCACCAGTGATGGGGCAGCTAGGTTTGCGGGGGAGCTGTTTTTT

J: TRBJ2-7
D: TRBD2
V: TRBV6-5
size: .
length: 15
CDR3: CASSYSMAGAYEQYF
DNA: TGTGCCAGCAGTTACTCGATGGCGGGAGCCTACGAGCAGTACTTC

J: TRBJ2-7
D: .
V: TRBV6-5
size: .
length: 14
CDR3: CASSYSGSSYEQYF
DNA: TGTGCCAGCAGCTATAGCGGAAGCTCCTACGAGCAGTACTTC

J: TRBJ2-1
D: TRBD2
V: TRBV18
size: .
length: 16
CDR3: CASSPGPSGTYNEQFF
DNA: TGTGCCAGCTCACCAGGGCCTAGCGGGACCTACAATGAGCAGTTCTTC

J: TRBJ2-5
D: .
V: TRBV5-1
size: .
length: 16
CDR3: CASRGVLSRGQETQYF
DNA: TGCGCCAGCAGAGGGGTTTTGTCGCGGGGCCAAGAGACCCAGTACTTC

J: TRBJ1-5
D: .
V: TRBV19
size: .
length: 15
CDR3: CASSIYGSENQPQHF
DNA: TGTGCCAGTAGTATATATGGGTCGGAGAATCAGCCCCAGCATTTT

J: TRBJ2-3
D: TRBD2
V: TRBV5-8
size: .
length: 16
CDR3: CASSPVAGRSTDTQYF
DNA: TGTGCCAGCAGCCCTGTAGCGGGACGTAGCACAGATACGCAGTATTTT

J: TRBJ2-3
D: TRBD2
V: TRBV19
size: .
length: 14
CDR3: CASSGRASGTFLYF
DNA: TGTGCCAGTAGTGGAAGGGCTAGCGGGACGTTTTTGTATTTT

J: TRBJ1-1
D: TRBD1
V: TRBV18
size: .
length: 15
CDR3: CASSQGQGRYTEAFF
DNA: TGTGCCAGCTCACAAGGACAGGGGCGATACACTGAAGCTTTCTTT

J: TRBJ1-3
D: .
V: TRBV30
size: .
length: 15
CDR3: CAWIPWQGTRNTIYF
DNA: TGTGCCTGGATACCTTGGCAGGGAACACGAAACACCATATATTTT

J: TRBJ1-5
D: .
V: TRBV3-1/TRBV3-2
size: once
length: 14
CDR3: CASSQETSVQPQHF
DNA: TGTGCCAGCAGCCAAGAGACGAGCGTTCAGCCCCAGCATTTT

J: TRBJ2-7
D: TRBD1
V: TRBV14
size: .
length: 15
CDR3: CASNRAGGSGYEQYF
DNA: TGTGCCAGCAACAGAGCAGGGGGTTCAGGGTACGAGCAGTACTTC

J: TRBJ2-1
D: .
V: TRBV9
size: .
length: 14
CDR3: CASSGGMWTNEQFF
DNA: TGTGCCAGCAGCGGCGGGATGTGGACCAATGAGCAGTTCTTC